Presented here are 18 T cell receptor beta chains from one specimen sequenced in a study of T cells in women clearing cervical HPV infection. Here immunoSEQ multiplex PCR was the method, and the copy in TCRdb shows in-frame clones only, minus some. The sample table includes roughly 20,000 clones. The sample consisted of blood buffy coat. Source of these receptors: a woman between 18 and 70 years old with a cervical HPV16 infection that either progressed to CIN3+ or cleared (not recorded which).

A note on this clone: The CDR3 goes on 3 residues after the read ends, and that part is filled in from the germline J gene. The V call is TRBV19, the J call TRBJ1-6; TRBD1 agrees at 9 bases. CDR3 length equals 17 residues. Trimming removed 5 bases from V and 7 bases from J; junction bases left unmatched: 12. The V gene's germline CDR1 is LNHDA and CDR2 SQIVND (reference sequence). Incomplete CDR3 DNA: TGTGCCAGTAGTGTCTGGATTGCCGGGACAGGGAATTCACCC. Translation gives CASSVWIAGTGNSP. The entire CDR3 sequence reads CASSVWIAGTGNSPLHF.

The CDR3 reads CAWRLRGAGYEQYF. The sequenced part of the CDR3 DNA is TGTGCCTGGCGACTTAGAGGGGCAGGCTACGAG. The chain couples TRBV30 to TRBJ2-7; D possibly matches TRBD1 or TRBD2 (5 bases each). The CDR3 end lies 3 residues beyond the end of the read and is filled in from the germline J gene. The V end lost 5 bases, the J end lost 3 bases, and 17 bases lay between the germline ends. Per germline, CDR1 GTSNPN and CDR2 SVGIG (reference sequence). This CDR3 contains 14 residues.

Frequency places this clone as medium-sized (0.01 to 0.1%). The read comes to an end 3 residues before the CDR3 does, leaving the germline J gene to fill in the end. V is TRBV7-2 and J is TRBJ2-3; no clear D gene. This CDR3 is built from 15 residues. Germline values: CDR1 SGHTA, CDR2 FQGNSA. The V and J ends lost 6 bases and 0 bases respectively, with 13 bases between them. The CDR3 here is CASRIAAISTDTQYF. The covered CDR3 bases are TGTGCCAGCAGGATAGCTGCAATCAGCACAGATACG. Together with reference TRBV7-2 and TRBJ2-3, the CDR3 gives the full variable domain: GAGVSQSPSNKVTEKGKDVELRCDPISGHTALYWYRQSLGQGLEFLIYFQGNSAPDKSGLPSDRFSAERTGGSVSTLTIQRTQQEDSAVYLCASRIAAISTDTQYFGPGTRLTVL.

Worth noting for this clone: The read is 3 residues too short to cover the CDR3 end, so that end is filled in from the germline J gene. The chain is built from TRBV7-9 and TRBJ1-2, with 9 bases lining up with TRBD1. The CDR3 has 13 amino acids. The germline CDR1 and CDR2 sequences are SEHNR and FQNEAQ (reference sequence). The CDR3 sequence is CASSWGQGDGYTF. CDR3 DNA, as far as it was read: TGTGCCAGCAGCTGGGGACAGGGCGACGGC.

Points on this clone: The read finishes 3 residues shy of the CDR3 end, and the germline J gene is used to complete it. The chain carries TRBV5-1 and TRBJ1-1; D is ambiguous. V dropped 5 bases and J dropped 4 bases, with 18 bases sitting between them. This CDR3 region has 15 residues. Looked up from germline, CDR1 is SGHRS and CDR2 is YFSETQ. Partial CDR3 DNA: TGCGCCAGCAGAGCGAGGCCCGAACGGAGCACTGAA. It specifies CASRARPERSTE. The whole CDR3 is CASRARPERSTEAFF.

In regard to this clone: The DNA ends 3 residues before the CDR3 does, and the rest of the CDR3 is filled in from the germline J gene. This sequence joins TRBV7-2 and TRBJ1-2; TRBD1 aligns across 7 bases. This CDR3 has 15 amino acids. Looked up from germline, CDR1 is SGHTA and CDR2 is FQGNSA. The junction had 6 bases not matched to a gene; V was cut back by 1 base and J by 4 bases. The CDR3 is CASSLGISGGYGYTF. CDR3 bases read: TGTGCCAGCAGCTTAGGGATCTCAGGGGGCTATGGC.

About this clone: The read is 3 residues too short to cover the CDR3 end, so that end is filled in from the germline J gene. The chain recombines TRBV27 with TRBJ2-1, with TRBD2 matching 11 bases. The CDR3 has 15 residues. V lost 7 bases and J lost 8; bases outside the gene matches: 10. Germline lookup yields CDR1 MNHEY and CDR2 SMNVEV (reference sequence). CDR3 DNA, as far as it was read: TGTGCCAGCATTCCACTAGCGGGGGATCTGCATGAG. It encodes CASIPLAGDLHE. The complete CDR3 protein is CASIPLAGDLHEQFF.

Turning to this clone: From the germline J gene comes the end of the CDR3, since the read stops 3 residues before it. The V call is TRBV30, the J call TRBJ1-1; D unresolved. Germline CDR1 is GTSNPN and CDR2 is SVGIG (reference sequence). This CDR3 region has 14 residues. The V and J ends lost 3 bases and 4 bases respectively, with 15 bases between them. The DNA read from the CDR3 is TGTGCCTGGAGCCCCGGACTCCTGGGCACTGAA. Protein: CAWSPGLLGTE. The CDR3 reads in full as CAWSPGLLGTEAFF.

As to this clone: The CDR3 goes on 3 residues after the read ends, and that part is filled in from the germline J gene. The chain links TRBV6-1 to TRBJ1-2, with TRBD1 matching over 8 bases. The CDR3 extends over 15 amino acids. Germline-derived CDR1 and CDR2 are MNHNS and SASEGT. This chain's CDR3 is CASSEVSFGQGRYTF. Incomplete CDR3 DNA: TGTGCCAGCAGTGAAGTGAGCTTTGGACAGGGTCGC.

Note on this clone: The CDR3 end falls 3 residues outside the read, so it is completed with the germline J gene. The rearrangement links TRBV19 to TRBJ1-4, with TRBD1 identical over 7 bases. The germline V gene has CDR1 LNHDA and CDR2 SQIVND (reference sequence). The ends lost 6 bases at V and 4 bases at J; junction bases unmatched: 17. The CDR3 is 18 amino acids. CDR3 amino acids: CASSFLGTPGQINEKLFF. The CDR3 DNA, read in part, is TGTGCCAGTAGCTTTTTAGGGACACCGGGACAGATTAATGAAAAA. Variable domain in full (rest from reference TRBV19 and TRBJ1-4): DGGITQSPKYLFRKEGQNVTLSCEQNLNHDAMYWYRQDPGQGLRLIYYSQIVNDFQKGDIAEGYSVSREKKESFPLTVTSAQKNPTAFYLCASSFLGTPGQINEKLFFGSGTQLSVL.

On this clone: The DNA ends 3 residues before the CDR3 does, and the rest of the CDR3 is filled in from the germline J gene. This chain uses TRBV18 with TRBJ2-3; D is undetermined. The CDR3 totals 13 residues. In germline, CDR1 is KGHSH, CDR2 LQKENI. Trimming removed 2 bases at V and 4 bases at J, with 7 bases between. CDR3 DNA, as far as it was read: TGTGCCAGCTCACCAGTCGTCTCAGATACG. Amino acid sequence: CASSPVVSDT. The CDR3 in full is CASSPVVSDTQYF.

Notes on this clone: The junction shows a germline mismatch at one end, possibly a read error. The read ends 3 residues before the CDR3 terminus; that terminus is restored from the germline J gene. The chain carries TRBV4-2 and TRBJ2-1, with a possible D match to TRBD1 (6 bases). CDR3 length equals 15 residues. CDR1 is LGHNA and CDR2 is YNFKEQ in the germline V gene. Partial CDR3 DNA: TGCGCCAGCAGCCCTGCAGGGGCTGGGAACAATGAG. It encodes CASSPAGAGNNE. The full CDR3 protein reads CASSPAGAGNNEQFF.

As for this clone: The CDR3 goes on 3 residues after the read ends, and that part is filled in from the germline J gene. The V gene is TRBV10-3, the J gene TRBJ1-1; 7 bases match TRBD1. The CDR3 has 14 residues. Germline V CDR1 and CDR2: ENHRY, SYGVKD. After removal of 8 bases from V and 0 bases from J, the junction contained 6 bases not matched to a gene. The sequenced CDR3 bases are TGTGCCATCGGAACAGGGGCAATGAACACTGAA. Encoded protein: CAIGTGAMNTE. The entire CDR3 sequence reads CAIGTGAMNTEAFF.

With respect to this clone: Read sequence stops 3 residues before the CDR3 end, and the germline J gene provides the missing end. The gene calls are TRBV5-1 and TRBJ2-7; 10 nucleotides match TRBD1. The CDR3 contains 16 residues. Unmatched junction bases numbered 3, after V lost 0 bases and J lost 0 bases. Looked up from germline, CDR1 is SGHRS and CDR2 is YFSETQ. The chain's CDR3 is CASSLVGQGSSYEQYF. The DNA read from the CDR3 is TGCGCCAGCAGCTTGGTGGGACAGGGGTCCTCCTACGAG.

Details on this clone: With the read ending 3 residues before the CDR3 end, the germline J gene is used to fill in that end. The chain couples TRBV30 to TRBJ1-6; TRBD1 is a possible D gene (5 bases). Germline lookup yields CDR1 GTSNPN and CDR2 SVGIG (reference sequence). V lost 2 bases and J 11 bases, leaving 16 bases between the germline ends. The CDR3 runs 14 residues. CDR3 protein: CAWSRPGGDTPLHF. The CDR3 DNA, read in part, is TGTGCCTGGAGTCGCCCTGGGGGGGATACACCC.

As to this clone: The missing CDR3 end, 3 residues past where the read stops, is filled in from the germline J gene. The rearrangement links TRBV20-1 to TRBJ2-2; maybe TRBD2 (6 bases). This CDR3 spans 14 amino acids. The germline V gene encodes CDR1 DFQATT and CDR2 SNEGSKA (reference sequence). V was trimmed by 0 bases and J by 4 bases, leaving 9 bases between them. The CDR3 sequence: CSARDRGITGELFF. The CDR3 bases that were read are TGCAGTGCTAGAGATCGCGGGATCACCGGGGAG.

Details on this clone: The missing CDR3 end, 3 residues past where the read stops, is filled in from the germline J gene. This rearrangement joins TRBV5-1 to TRBJ2-1; D perhaps matches TRBD1 (5 bases). CDR1 and CDR2 from the germline V gene are SGHRS and YFSETQ. The CDR3 extends over 14 amino acids. V was trimmed by 0 bases and J by 7 bases, leaving 11 bases between them. The CDR3 here is CASSLVQGGNEQFF. Partial CDR3 DNA: TGCGCCAGCAGCTTGGTTCAGGGCGGAAATGAG. Combining the CDR3 with reference TRBV5-1 and TRBJ2-1 gives the whole variable domain KAGVTQTPRYLIKTRGQQVTLSCSPISGHRSVSWYQQTPGQGLQFLFEYFSETQRNKGNFPGRFSGRQFSNSRSEMNVSTLELGDSALYLCASSLVQGGNEQFFGPGTRLTVL.

The part of the CDR3 DNA that was read is TGTGCCAGCAGCCTGGGCCCAGACAATGAG. Translation gives CASSLGPDNE. The entire CDR3 protein reads CASSLGPDNEQFF. The chain joins TRBV7-9 to TRBJ2-1; D is ambiguous. The read comes to an end 3 residues before the CDR3 does, leaving the germline J gene to fill in the end. This CDR3 contains 13 residues. Germline V gives CDR1 SEHNR, CDR2 FQNEAQ (reference sequence). V was trimmed by 5 bases and J by 5 bases, leaving 10 bases between them.